This T cell receptor beta chain is drawn from a study of shared clonotypes between healthy human individuals. Regarding the study as a whole: Naive subsets typically showed greater estimated richness than memory subsets.

Germline V gene sequence: CDR1 SGHTA, CDR2 FQGNSA. The CDR3 covers 13 residues. With 2 bases removed from V and 4 bases from J, the gap between germline ends came to 9 bases. Note on this clone: Its antigen remains unknown.

Profiling relied on immunoSEQ multiplex PCR, and the TCRdb table lists in-frame clones only, not all of them. The sample carries about 2 million clones, about 95% recorded once. Terminally differentiated effector memory CD45RA+ cells were excluded by CCR7 positive selection of CD45RO-negative cells. The sequencing sample was made of naive CD8+ T cells sorted from blood. This sequence joins TRBV7-2 and TRBJ2-7; TRBD2 is a possible D gene (5 bases). The receptor was derived from a man between 18 and 29 years old in good health. CDR3 protein: CASSLKTGYEQYF. The CDR3, as DNA: TGTGCCAGCAGCTTAAAAACGGGGTACGAGCAGTACTTC. Supplemented by reference TRBV7-2 and TRBJ2-7, the full variable domain reads GAGVSQSPSNKVTEKGKDVELRCDPISGHTALYWYRQSLGQGLEFLIYFQGNSAPDKSGLPSDRFSAERTGGSVSTLTIQRTQQEDSAVYLCASSLKTGYEQYFGPGTRLTVT.